These 27 T cell receptor beta chains share one sample of origin, sequenced in a study of Graves' ophthalmopathy and Graves' hyperthyroidism. The sequenced template was RNA, covering the TCR beta CDR3 region. Second-round multiplex PCR came after first-round RT-PCR with HTBI primers. TCRdb fed the multiplex PCR reads into MiXCR, producing one record per CDR3 protein. Of roughly 300,000 distinct CDR3 sequences listed, 15% to 20% are singletons. Material for sequencing was peripheral blood. Receptors originate from an adult man with Graves' ophthalmopathy.

Many counts were recorded for this clonotype. The V and J genes are TRBV5-1 and TRBJ1-6; the D is unclear. The CDR3 covers 14 residues. Trimming took 7 bases from V and 7 from J, leaving 15 bases between them. CDR1 and CDR2 (germline): SGHRS, YFSETQ. The DNA of the CDR3 is TGCGCCAGCCGCCCCGGTGGCGGGAATTCACCCCTCCACTTT. Amino acid sequence: CASRPGGGNSPLHF.

Points on this clonotype: The junction and the germline gene differ at one end; a read error may be behind it. The chain links TRBV29-1 to TRBJ2-2; possibly TRBD2 for D (5 bases). In germline, CDR1 is SQVTM, CDR2 ANQGSEA. The CDR3 length is 12 residues. The CDR3: CSAITGPGELSF. The CDR3 DNA reads TGCAGCGCGATCACCGGTCCCGGGGAGCTGTCTTTT.

This clonotype was seen ten or more times. The chain joins TRBV6-1 to TRBJ2-4, with D unclear. With 5 bases removed from V and 0 bases from J, the gap between germline ends came to 11 bases. The CDR3 is 15 amino acids. CDR1 MNHNS and CDR2 SASEGT come from the germline V gene. The CDR3 spells CASSTTNRAKNIQYF. The CDR3 coding sequence is TGTGCCAGCAGTACGACAAACAGAGCCAAAAACATTCAGTACTTC.

There are many counts of this clonotype. One end of the junction is discordant with germline, which a read error may explain. This sequence joins TRBV12-3 or TRBV12-4 and TRBJ2-2, with a possible D match to TRBD2 (5 bases). The CDR3 covers 13 residues. In DNA form, the CDR3 reads TGTGCCAGCAGTTCGACGAACACCGGGGAGCTGTATTTT. Translated: CASSSTNTGELYF.

As to this clonotype: A much larger clone lies a single base off, so this may be a read error. V and J are TRBV7-8 and TRBJ2-2, with D maybe TRBD2 (6 bases). This CDR3 contains 14 residues. Germline assignment: CDR1 SGHVS and CDR2 FQNEAQ. The CDR3 spells CASSLSAGLGEPFF. The CDR3 coding sequence is TGTGCCAGCAGCTTATCGGCGGGGTTGGGGGAGCCGTTTTTT.

This clonotype has a count of ten or more. This chain uses TRBV14 with TRBJ2-4; D is ambiguous. The V gene lost 4 bases and the J gene lost 0 bases, with 10 bases spanning the gap. The CDR3 length is 15 residues. CDR1 is SGHDN and CDR2 is FVKESK in the germline V gene. CDR3 bases: TGTGCCAGCAGCCTCAACGGAGTAGCCAAAAACATTCAGTACTTC. Translation gives CASSLNGVAKNIQYF.

This clonotype was counted many times. The chain recombines TRBV30 with TRBJ2-5; D is ambiguous. V was trimmed by 0 bases and J by 1 base, leaving 6 bases between them. Germline V lookup: CDR1 GTSNPN, CDR2 SVGIG (reference sequence). The CDR3 runs 13 residues. Here the CDR3 DNA reads TGTGCCTGGAGTGTGGGATTCCAAGAGACCCAGTACTTC. Amino acid sequence: CAWSVGFQETQYF.

This clonotype was seen repeatedly, ten times or more. V and J are TRBV6-5 and TRBJ1-1; unclear D gene. Between the trimmed V and J ends, which lost 2 bases and 7 bases, there was a span of 8 bases. Germline assignment: CDR1 MNHEY and CDR2 SVGAGI. The CDR3 spans 12 residues. CDR3 nucleotides: TGTGCCAGCAGTTACACGGACGGTGAAGCTTTCTTT. Amino acid sequence: CASSYTDGEAFF.

There are many counts of this clonotype. This chain connects TRBV5-1 to TRBJ1-1, with D uncertain. The CDR3 extends over 14 amino acids. The V end lost 1 base, the J end lost 1 base, and 8 bases lay between the germline ends. Germline CDR1 SGHRS, CDR2 YFSETQ. This chain's CDR3 is CASSLNSRNTEAFF. In DNA form, the CDR3 reads TGCGCCAGCAGCTTGAACTCGAGGAACACTGAAGCTTTCTTT.

This clonotype occurred many times. This rearrangement joins TRBV6-1 to TRBJ2-7; the match to TRBD2 covers 7 bases. J lost 2 bases, V lost 5 bases, and 3 bases had no gene match. The CDR3 has 13 amino acids. The V gene's germline CDR1 is MNHNS and CDR2 SASEGT. Here the CDR3 DNA reads TGTGCCAGCAGTCCTAGCGGTCCCTACGAGCAGTACTTC. Residues: CASSPSGPYEQYF.

This clonotype was counted ten times or more. The chain combines TRBV6-1 with TRBJ1-5; D is unclear. The V and J ends lost 5 bases and 3 bases respectively, with 8 bases between them. Germline V gene sequence: CDR1 MNHNS, CDR2 SASEGT. CDR3 length: 13 amino acids. CDR3 nucleotide sequence: TGTGCCAGCAGTCGGGAAATCAATCAGCCCCAGCATTTT. It translates to CASSREINQPQHF.

Notes on this clonotype: A much more abundant neighbour one base away suggests this may be a read error. The chain joins TRBV3-1 to TRBJ2-7; D is possibly TRBD1 (5 bases). This CDR3 has 17 residues. Germline V gene lookup returns CDR1 LGHDT and CDR2 YNNKEL (reference sequence). Deletions cut 2 bases from V and 3 bases from J, with 20 bases between. CDR3: CASSQSQGTGTRYEQYF. CDR3 nucleotide sequence: TGTGCCAGCAGCCAATCACAAGGCACAGGCACCCGCTACGAGCAGTACTTC.

This clonotype was counted ten times or more. The chain recombines TRBV6-4 with TRBJ1-5; 12 bases are shared with TRBD1. The CDR3 sequence is 19 residues long. CDR1 and CDR2 from the germline V gene are MRHNA and SNTAGT. V lost 6 bases and J lost 0; bases outside the gene matches: 12. CDR3 sequence (DNA): TGTGCCAGCAGCCCAACCGGGACAGGGGGCCTAATTAGCAATCAGCCCCAGCATTTT. This codes for CASSPTGTGGLISNQPQHF.

The rearrangement uses TRBV9 and TRBJ1-1; TRBD1 aligns across 7 bases. CDR1 and CDR2 (germline): SGDLS, YYNGEE. The CDR3 is 14 amino acids. J was trimmed by 1 base and V by 3 bases; bases with no gene match: 3. The CDR3 reads CASSEGQRNTEAFF. For the CDR3, the DNA is TGTGCCAGCAGCGAGGGACAGAGGAACACTGAAGCTTTCTTT.

The table lists this clonotype with many counts. This CDR3 reads CASSLSPRGNTIYF. The DNA for the CDR3 is TGTGCCAGCAGTTTATCCCCCAGGGGAAACACCATATATTTT. The rearrangement links TRBV27 to TRBJ1-3; D is undetermined. Looked up from germline, CDR1 is MNHEY and CDR2 is SMNVEV (reference sequence). V was shortened by 0 bases and J by 4 bases, with 7 bases between the two germline ends. There are 14 residues in the CDR3.

This chain uses TRBV20-1 with TRBJ2-5; 7 nucleotides match TRBD2. The CDR3 contains 13 residues. Per the germline V gene, CDR1 is DFQATT and CDR2 is SNEGSKA (reference sequence). Losses at the gene ends were 6 bases for V and 3 bases for J; bases not matched to a gene: 7. CDR3 in DNA: TGCAGTGCCGGAAGCGGGATGGAAGAGACCCAGTACTTC. It is translated as CSAGSGMEETQYF.

This clonotype was counted many times. The chain recombines TRBV28 with TRBJ1-5; D gene uncertain. The ends were cut back, 3 bases at V and 5 bases at J, with 14 bases in the middle. This CDR3 has 15 residues. In germline, CDR1 is MDHEN, CDR2 SYDVKM. Here the CDR3 DNA reads TGTGCCAGCAGTTTTAGGGCATCGATGCATCAGCCCCAGCATTTT. Residues: CASSFRASMHQPQHF.

This clonotype was detected many times. The V call is TRBV12-3 or TRBV12-4, the J call TRBJ1-2, with TRBD1 as a possible D gene (6 bases). This CDR3 contains 16 residues. Trimming left V 6 bases short and J 0 bases short, with 17 bases between. DNA of the CDR3: TGTGCCAGCAGCACAACAGGGACACCCACTAACTATGGCTACACCTTC. This translates into CASSTTGTPTNYGYTF.

This clonotype was found a few times. The CDR3 DNA reads TGTGCCTGGATTTTCGGGACAGGGTACGCCGGGGAGCTGTTTTTT. This gives the protein CAWIFGTGYAGELFF. The gene calls are TRBV30 and TRBJ2-2; 9 nucleotides line up with TRBD1. CDR1 is GTSNPN, CDR2 SVGIG, per germline (reference sequence). Trimming removed 4 bases from V and 6 bases from J; junction bases left unmatched: 9. The CDR3 is 15 residues long.

This clonotype came up many times. The genes are TRBV12-3 or TRBV12-4 and TRBJ2-5, with 8 bases aligning to TRBD1. CDR3 length: 15 residues. V trimming: 6 bases; J trimming: 1 base; junction bases outside the gene matches: 7. The CDR3 here is CASSYNTGGQETQYF. CDR3 sequence (DNA): TGTGCCAGCAGCTATAACACAGGGGGCCAAGAGACCCAGTACTTC.

Ten or more counts support this clonotype. The rearrangement joins TRBV5-1 to TRBJ1-1; 7 bases fit TRBD1. V dropped 5 bases and J dropped 0; count of bases not matched to a gene: 10. The CDR3 sequence is 16 residues long. The V gene's germline CDR1 is SGHRS and CDR2 YFSETQ. The CDR3 bases are TGCGCCAGCAGTTCAGGGGACAGACTCATGAACACTGAAGCTTTCTTT. It translates to CASSSGDRLMNTEAFF.

This clonotype has a handful of counts. This chain connects TRBV30 to TRBJ2-4; maybe TRBD1 (6 bases). V was trimmed by 2 bases and J by 2 bases, leaving 7 bases between them. Looked up from germline, CDR1 is GTSNPN and CDR2 is SVGIG (reference sequence). This CDR3 has 13 amino acids. CDR3 loop: CAWSRGTKNIQYF. The CDR3 bases are TGTGCCTGGAGTAGGGGGACCAAAAACATTCAGTACTTC.

This clonotype has a count of ten or more. This chain connects TRBV18 to TRBJ2-7, with D possibly matching TRBD1 (5 bases). CDR3 length: 14 residues. Germline V gene data show CDR1 as KGHSH and CDR2 as LQKENI. V lost 2 bases to trimming and J lost 3 bases, with 11 bases between them. For the CDR3, the DNA is TGTGCCAGCTCACCAGACAGACTGAGCTACGAGCAGTACTTC. It translates to CASSPDRLSYEQYF.

The table lists this clonotype with a few counts. CDR3 amino acids: CASTDRGAGWAFF. Written as DNA, the CDR3 is TGTGCCAGCACCGATCGGGGGGCCGGTTGGGCTTTCTTT. V gene TRBV6-1 combines with J gene TRBJ1-1, with D tentatively TRBD1 (6 bases). Germline V gene sequence: CDR1 MNHNS, CDR2 SASEGT. The germline V and J ends were trimmed by 7 bases and 11 bases, with 20 bases remaining between them. The CDR3 has 13 residues.

This clonotype was observed many times. The CDR3, as DNA: TGTGCCAGCAAAACAGAGACCACAGGGGCTGGAAACACCATATATTTT. It yields the protein CASKTETTGAGNTIYF. The J gene is TRBJ1-3, the V gene TRBV6-1; 7 nucleotides match TRBD1. The CDR3 has 16 residues. Germline trimming cut 7 bases from V and 2 bases from J; bases unmatched to any gene: 11. CDR1 MNHNS and CDR2 SASEGT come from the germline V gene.

This clonotype was found many times. J is TRBJ2-4 and V is TRBV6-2 or TRBV6-3; D perhaps matches TRBD1 (6 bases). The CDR3 runs to 18 residues. Germline V gene data show CDR1 as MNHEY and CDR2 as SVGEGT. V lost 2 bases, J lost 7 bases, and 24 bases lay in between. CDR3 DNA sequence: TGTGCCAGCAGTTACCAATTCCCGACAGGAACAAGGAGGAACATTCAGTACTTC. Translated: CASSYQFPTGTRRNIQYF.

This clonotype was seen ten or more times. J is TRBJ2-7 and V is TRBV20-1; TRBD1 agrees at 7 bases. CDR1 and CDR2 from the germline V gene are DFQATT and SNEGSKA (reference sequence). V was pared by 2 bases and J by 5 bases, with 9 bases of the junction left unmatched. The CDR3 runs 14 residues. CDR3 region: CSARTGTVVDEQYF. In DNA form, the CDR3 reads TGCAGTGCTAGAACCGGGACAGTGGTGGACGAGCAGTACTTC.